These 29 T cell receptor beta chains originate from one sample sequenced in a study of Ad26.COV2.S vaccination and SARS-CoV-2 variants. The protocol was immunoSEQ multiplex PCR, while the TCRdb copy is restricted to in-frame clones and leaves out a portion. The sample includes 300,000 to 350,000 clones, about 86% seen only once; the top ten take around 2%. Treatment specified: about 20 received Ad26.COV2.S at low or high dose, single or two shots; about five received placebo; per-sample allocation not given. Collection of the samples took place on day 63 after the first injection of vaccine or placebo. Sequenced material: peripheral blood, taken in a trial of Ad26.COV2.S vaccine versus placebo. The origin of the receptors is a person aged 18 to 65 who received the Ad26.COV2.S COVID-19 vaccine or a placebo.

J is TRBJ2-7 and V is TRBV7-2; 12 nucleotides align to TRBD1. V shed 1 base, J shed 4 bases, and the junction held 11 bases outside the gene matches. The germline gives CDR1 SGHTA, CDR2 FQGNSA. CDR3 length: 18 amino acids. The CDR3 coding sequence is TGTGCCAGCAGCTTAGTGTGGGGACAGGGGGCGAAGCGGTACGAGCAGTACTTC. Translated: CASSLVWGQGAKRYEQYF. Full variable domain (remainder filled in from reference TRBV7-2 and TRBJ2-7): GAGVSQSPSNKVTEKGKDVELRCDPISGHTALYWYRQSLGQGLEFLIYFQGNSAPDKSGLPSDRFSAERTGGSVSTLTIQRTQQEDSAVYLCASSLVWGQGAKRYEQYFGPGTRLTVT.

A word on this clone: The same CDR3 arises from other DNA sequences in this sample as well. The V call is TRBV7-2, the J call TRBJ1-2; 8 positions match TRBD1. This CDR3 region has 13 residues. Germline assignment: CDR1 SGHTA and CDR2 FQGNSA. Unmatched junction bases numbered 3, after V lost 1 base and J lost 8 bases. The CDR3 region has the DNA TGTGCCAGCAGCTTAGGGACAGGGTACGGCTACACCTTC. Amino acid sequence: CASSLGTGYGYTF.

The genes are TRBV3-1 (or the pseudogene TRBV3-2) and TRBJ1-5, with D possibly matching TRBD1 (5 bases). The germline V gene encodes CDR1 LGHDT and CDR2 YNNKEL (reference sequence). The CDR3 covers 15 residues. The V gene lost 2 bases and the J gene lost 6 bases, with 14 bases spanning the gap. The CDR3 spells CASSQTGGYFQPQHF. CDR3 coding DNA: TGTGCCAGCAGCCAAACAGGTGGATATTTTCAGCCCCAGCATTTT.

This clone was detected once. This chain uses TRBV7-2 with TRBJ1-3; no clear D. CDR1 is SGHTA and CDR2 is FQGNSA in the germline V gene. V was clipped by 2 bases and J by 4 bases, with 12 bases between them. The CDR3 totals 15 residues. CDR3 nucleotide sequence: TGTGCCAGCAGCTTACAAGGGTTGGGGGGAAACACCATATATTTT. This gives the protein CASSLQGLGGNTIYF.

The chain recombines TRBV7-2 with TRBJ2-5; D ambiguous. In germline, CDR1 is SGHTA, CDR2 FQGNSA. V lost 5 bases and J lost 5, with 12 bases in between. The CDR3 sequence is 13 residues long. The CDR3 region is CASSKGIVETQYF. The DNA for the CDR3 is TGTGCCAGCAGCAAAGGCATTGTGGAGACCCAGTACTTC.

V usage is TRBV19 and J usage is TRBJ2-5; 8 bases fit TRBD1. Losses at the gene ends were 2 bases for V and 5 bases for J; bases not matched to a gene: 7. The CDR3 length is 15 residues. Germline loops: CDR1 LNHDA, CDR2 SQIVND (reference sequence). The CDR3 loop is CASSIRTGIGETQYF. DNA for the CDR3: TGTGCCAGTAGTATAAGGACAGGGATCGGGGAGACCCAGTACTTC.

This clone was found many times. V usage is TRBV7-9 and J usage is TRBJ1-5; D not resolved. Trimming shortened V by 2 bases and J by 5 bases, and 4 bases separated the two germline ends. Per germline, CDR1 SEHNR and CDR2 FQNEAQ (reference sequence). The CDR3 extends over 12 amino acids. CDR3 nucleotide sequence: TGTGCCAGCAGCTTACGTGATCAGCCCCAGCATTTT. Translation: CASSLRDQPQHF.

The V and J genes are TRBV9 and TRBJ2-2, with TRBD2 matching 9 bases. V lost 0 bases, J lost 6 bases, and 6 bases stayed unmatched. The CDR3 contains 16 residues. Per germline, CDR1 SGDLS and CDR2 YYNGEE. The CDR3 DNA is TGTGCCAGCAGCGTAGAGGCTAGCGGGGTTGCCGGGGAGCTGTTTTTT. Translation: CASSVEASGVAGELFF.

The J gene is TRBJ2-1, the V gene TRBV15; D remains ambiguous. The CDR3 runs to 16 residues. The germline V and J ends were trimmed by 4 bases and 2 bases, with 15 bases remaining between them. In germline, CDR1 is LNHNV, CDR2 YYDKDF (reference sequence). CDR3 amino acids: CATSKTSPVTYNEQFF. The DNA of the CDR3 is TGTGCCACCAGCAAAACATCGCCTGTTACCTACAATGAGCAGTTCTTC.

This rearrangement joins TRBV5-6 to TRBJ1-6; D gene unclear. The CDR3 consists of 13 residues. Trimming left V 4 bases short and J 6 bases short, with 8 bases between. Germline V gene data show CDR1 as SGHDT and CDR2 as YYEEEE. CDR3 sequence (DNA): TGTGCCAGCAGCCGCAGTTTTAATTCACCCCTCCACTTT. Protein product: CASSRSFNSPLHF. The whole variable domain, remainder taken from reference TRBV5-6 and TRBJ1-6, is DAGVTQSPTHLIKTRGQQVTLRCSPKSGHDTVSWYQQALGQGPQFIFQYYEEEERQRGNFPDRFSGHQFPNYSSELNVNALLLGDSALYLCASSRSFNSPLHFGNGTRLTVT.

The chain uses TRBV18 and TRBJ2-6; 10 bases align to TRBD2. V was clipped by 0 bases and J by 0 bases; unmatched bases: 2. Germline V gives CDR1 KGHSH, CDR2 LQKENI. CDR3 size: 18 residues. CDR3 amino acids: CASSPPSGGPSGANVLTF. The DNA of the CDR3 is TGTGCCAGCTCACCACCTAGCGGGGGGCCCTCTGGGGCCAACGTCCTGACTTTC.

Notes on this clone: At the DNA level, this CDR3 is encoded by other sequences in the same sample as well. CDR3 sequence: CASSQGQGYGYTF. The CDR3 DNA sequence: TGTGCCAGCAGCCAAGGGCAGGGTTATGGCTACACCTTC. The chain couples TRBV3-1 (or the pseudogene TRBV3-2) to TRBJ1-2; D is possibly TRBD1 (5 bases). The V gene's germline CDR1 is LGHDT and CDR2 YNNKEL (reference sequence). V was pared by 1 base and J by 5 bases, with 8 bases between. The CDR3 has 13 residues.

This clone came up once. V is TRBV6-5 and J is TRBJ2-2, with TRBD1 matching over 8 bases. The CDR3 totals 14 residues. With 7 bases clipped from V and 6 bases from J, the junction kept 7 bases outside the gene matches. Germline V gene lookup returns CDR1 MNHEY and CDR2 SVGAGI. The CDR3 reads CASMRQGAAGELFF. The DNA for the CDR3 is TGTGCCAGCATGCGGCAGGGGGCGGCCGGGGAGCTGTTTTTT.

About this clone: Additional DNA sequences in this sample encode the identical CDR3. The chain employs TRBV3-1 (or the pseudogene TRBV3-2) and TRBJ1-1; D might be TRBD1 (5 bases). This CDR3 has 15 amino acids. Per germline, CDR1 LGHDT and CDR2 YNNKEL (reference sequence). The V end lost 1 base, the J end lost 1 base, and 10 bases lay between the germline ends. CDR3 sequence (DNA): TGTGCCAGCAGCCAAGTGGGACGGGGGAACACTGAAGCTTTCTTT. Protein: CASSQVGRGNTEAFF.

The chain employs TRBV14 and TRBJ2-4; D might be TRBD2 (6 bases). CDR1 SGHDN and CDR2 FVKESK come from the germline V gene. V was cut by 5 bases and J by 8 bases, with 16 bases left in between. CDR3 size: 14 residues. CDR3 nucleotide sequence: TGTGCCAGCAGCAGATCCGGGACTCGAGACATTCAGTACTTC. Protein product: CASSRSGTRDIQYF.

The chain links TRBV29-1 to TRBJ2-3, with 7 bases aligning to TRBD1. The J segment lost 1 base and the V segment lost 7 bases, leaving 8 bases of the junction unmatched. Germline lookup yields CDR1 SQVTM and CDR2 ANQGSEA. The CDR3 has 14 residues. CDR3 loop: CSAVSGTGTDTQYF. In nucleotides, the CDR3 is TGCAGCGCTGTATCCGGGACAGGCACAGATACGCAGTATTTT.

The chain uses TRBV30 and TRBJ1-1; TRBD1 might be the D (6 bases). Germline V gene sequence: CDR1 GTSNPN, CDR2 SVGIG (reference sequence). Trimming took off 5 bases at V and 0 bases at J, with 25 bases between the two ends. This CDR3 has 18 residues. Here the CDR3 reads CAWDGVDSQSRVNTEAFF. CDR3 DNA sequence: TGTGCCTGGGACGGCGTGGACAGCCAGAGTCGAGTGAACACTGAAGCTTTCTTT.

The V gene is TRBV4-3, the J gene TRBJ2-1; D uncertain. Germline-derived CDR1 and CDR2 are LGHNA and YSLEER. The CDR3 contains 13 residues. The germline V and J ends were trimmed by 1 base and 4 bases, with 5 bases remaining between them. This CDR3 reads CASSQVGYNEQFF. CDR3 sequence (DNA): TGCGCCAGCAGCCAAGTGGGATACAATGAGCAGTTCTTC.

The CDR3 bases are TGTGCCAGCAGTTATGTGTACGGGGGCACAGATACGCAGTATTTT. Its translation: CASSYVYGGTDTQYF. The V and J genes are TRBV6-5 and TRBJ2-3; possibly TRBD2 for D (5 bases). V dropped 3 bases and J dropped 1 base, with 11 bases sitting between them. Germline-derived CDR1 and CDR2 are MNHEY and SVGAGI. The CDR3 runs 15 residues.

A word on this clone: Within the sample, other DNA sequences also encode this same CDR3. The rearrangement links TRBV10-3 to TRBJ2-5, with D uncertain. Trimming stripped 2 bases from V and 5 bases from J, with 3 bases between. The CDR3 covers 11 residues. CDR1 ENHRY and CDR2 SYGVKD come from the germline V gene. DNA of the CDR3: TGTGCCATCAGTGAGGGGGAGACCCAGTACTTC. Translation: CAISEGETQYF.

V gene TRBV19 combines with J gene TRBJ1-1, with D possibly matching TRBD1 (5 bases). The CDR3 runs to 12 residues. Germline loops: CDR1 LNHDA, CDR2 SQIVND (reference sequence). The V end was cut by 7 bases, the J end by 4 bases, with 10 bases between. This CDR3 is CASTQGFTEAFF. The CDR3 nucleotides are TGTGCCAGTACTCAGGGTTTCACTGAAGCTTTCTTT.

This chain joins TRBV30 and TRBJ2-3; D unclear. Germline V CDR1 and CDR2: GTSNPN, SVGIG (reference sequence). The CDR3 extends over 13 amino acids. Between the trimmed V and J ends, which lost 4 bases and 4 bases, there was a span of 12 bases. This chain's CDR3 is CAWTRQVADTQYF. The CDR3 region has the DNA TGTGCCTGGACCCGGCAGGTTGCAGATACGCAGTATTTT.

This clone was detected only a few times. This chain connects TRBV19 to TRBJ2-1; D might be TRBD1 (5 bases). Germline CDR1 reads LNHDA; CDR2 reads SQIVND (reference sequence). The length of the CDR3 is 14 residues. The V end was cut by 10 bases, the J end by 0 bases, with 13 bases between. As DNA, the CDR3 is TGTGCCACCAAGACAGAGAGCTCCTACAATGAGCAGTTCTTC. This translates into CATKTESSYNEQFF.

The CDR3 DNA reads as TGTGCCAGCAGCCTTCGGCCAGGCTCCCTAAATGAAAAACTGTTTTTT. It is translated as CASSLRPGSLNEKLFF. The chain is built from TRBV7-8 and TRBJ1-4; no reliable D call. V was pared by 5 bases and J by 5 bases, with 18 bases between. The length of the CDR3 is 16 residues. Germline CDR1 reads SGHVS; CDR2 reads FQNEAQ.

This clone was found once. The chain links TRBV27 to TRBJ2-7; a weak D match, TRBD1 (6 bases). CDR3 length: 14 amino acids. Germline-derived CDR1 and CDR2 are MNHEY and SMNVEV (reference sequence). Trimming took 3 bases from V and 0 from J, leaving 9 bases between them. The CDR3 region has the DNA TGTGCCAGCAGTTTTCAGGGGATCTCCTACGAGCAGTACTTC. This sequence encodes CASSFQGISYEQYF.

A single count supports this clone. This sequence joins TRBV28 and TRBJ2-7; D might be TRBD1 (5 bases). The CDR3 extends over 14 amino acids. V shed 2 bases and J shed 4 bases, with 12 bases lying between them. Germline values: CDR1 MDHEN, CDR2 SYDVKM. The CDR3 coding sequence is TGTGCCAGCAGTTTAGGGGTCAGGGTTTACGAGCAGTACTTC. The encoded protein is CASSLGVRVYEQYF.

This sequence joins TRBV6-5 and TRBJ1-1; 7 bases agree with TRBD1. CDR1 MNHEY and CDR2 SVGAGI come from the germline V gene. This CDR3 is 14 amino acids long. Germline trimming cut 6 bases from V and 4 bases from J; bases unmatched to any gene: 8. The CDR3, as DNA: TGTGCCAGCAGATCAGGGGGATCGGGCACTGAAGCTTTCTTT. This encodes CASRSGGSGTEAFF.

This clone showed up just once. The chain combines TRBV4-1 with TRBJ2-7, with D possibly TRBD1 on 6 matching bases. The CDR3 runs 14 residues. Germline V gene sequence: CDR1 MGHRA, CDR2 YSYEKL. V lost 1 base and J 2 bases, leaving 9 bases between the germline ends. The CDR3 loop is CASSQVGQPYEQYF. CDR3 coding DNA: TGCGCCAGCAGCCAAGTCGGACAGCCCTACGAGCAGTACTTC.

This clone was found once. The junction differs from germline at one of its ends, possibly a read error. The chain carries TRBV7-7 and TRBJ2-5; a weak D match, TRBD1 (5 bases). Germline lookup yields CDR1 SSHAT and CDR2 FNYEAQ (reference sequence). This CDR3 comprises 14 residues. CDR3 residues: CASSLTTAQETQYF. DNA of the CDR3: TGTGCTAGCAGCTTAACGACAGCTCAAGAGACCCAGTACTTC.